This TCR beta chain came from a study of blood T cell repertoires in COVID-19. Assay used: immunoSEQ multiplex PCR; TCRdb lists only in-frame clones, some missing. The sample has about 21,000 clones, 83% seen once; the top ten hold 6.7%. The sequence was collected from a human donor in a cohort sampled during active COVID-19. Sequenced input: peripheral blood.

Written as DNA, the CDR3 is TGTGCCAGCAGCTTAAGGGGGGCAGGGGGCCTTAACACTGAAGCTTTCTTT. Translation: CASSLRGAGGLNTEAFF. The genes are TRBV7-9 and TRBJ1-1, with 8 bases matching TRBD1. The CDR3 runs 17 residues. J lost 2 bases, V lost 2 bases, and 10 bases had no gene match. Germline V CDR1 and CDR2: SEHNR, FQNEAQ (reference sequence).